A single sample is the source of the 25 T cell receptor beta chains below, sequenced in a study of control samples from healthy donors and cancer patients. Libraries were prepared by immunoSEQ multiplex PCR; TCRdb keeps only in-frame clonotypes and omits some of them. Of tens of thousands of clones in the sample, about nine tenths were seen once. The material sequenced was blood. The source of these receptors is a man aged 45 to 65 in good health.

The J gene is TRBJ1-4, the V gene TRBV15, with a weak D call TRBD1 (5 bases). The V gene lost 3 bases and the J gene lost 3 bases, with 11 bases spanning the gap. The germline V gene has CDR1 LNHNV and CDR2 YYDKDF (reference sequence). The CDR3 spans 15 residues. CDR3: CATSRGGASNEKLFF. In DNA form, the CDR3 reads TGTGCCACCAGCAGGGGAGGGGCGTCTAATGAAAAACTGTTTTTT.

The V call is TRBV30, the J call TRBJ2-7, with 7 bases fitting TRBD1. The ends lost 3 bases at V and 0 bases at J; junction bases unmatched: 8. The length of the CDR3 is 15 residues. Per germline, CDR1 GTSNPN and CDR2 SVGIG (reference sequence). The CDR3 DNA is TGTGCCTGGAGCTTGGACAGGATCAGCTCCTACGAGCAGTACTTC. Translation: CAWSLDRISSYEQYF.

The rearrangement joins TRBV7-6 to TRBJ1-2; D is unclear. V shed 5 bases and J shed 2 bases, with 6 bases lying between them. Per germline, CDR1 SGHVS and CDR2 FNYEAQ. This CDR3 region has 12 residues. Written as DNA, the CDR3 is TGTGCCAGCAGCGCCAGAAACTATGGCTACACCTTC. This translates into CASSARNYGYTF.

This chain connects TRBV5-1 to TRBJ2-3; D might be TRBD1 (7 bases). This CDR3 is built from 14 residues. The germline V gene encodes CDR1 SGHRS and CDR2 YFSETQ. Trimming took 1 base from V and 3 from J, leaving 9 bases between them. CDR3 loop: CASSLQGGTDTQYF. The CDR3 bases are TGCGCCAGCAGCTTGCAGGGGGGAACAGATACGCAGTATTTT.

This clone was recorded once. The V call is TRBV4-2, the J call TRBJ1-5, with 11 bases fitting TRBD1. This CDR3 has 16 amino acids. Unmatched junction bases numbered 5, after V lost 0 bases and J lost 7 bases. Germline values: CDR1 LGHNA, CDR2 YNFKEQ. CDR3 nucleotide sequence: TGTGCCAGCAGCCAAGAGAGGACAGGGGGCGGCCAGCCCCAGCATTTT. This encodes CASSQERTGGGQPQHF.

The DNA of the CDR3 is TGTGCCAGCAGTACAGGGGGCCGGGACGGCACAGATACGCAGTATTTT. Translation: CASSTGGRDGTDTQYF. The rearrangement joins TRBV3-1 (or the pseudogene TRBV3-2) to TRBJ2-3, with 9 positions matching TRBD1. V was clipped by 6 bases and J by 1 base; unmatched bases: 8. There are 16 residues in the CDR3. The germline gives CDR1 LGHDT, CDR2 YNNKEL (reference sequence).

V is TRBV18 and J is TRBJ1-5, with unresolved D. Germline V gene sequence: CDR1 KGHSH, CDR2 LQKENI. The CDR3 has 15 amino acids. The ends were cut back, 0 bases at V and 4 bases at J, with 10 bases in the middle. CDR3 residues: CASSPPSVPNQPQHF. CDR3 nucleotides: TGTGCCAGCTCACCACCATCGGTCCCTAATCAGCCCCAGCATTTT. The variable domain in full, with the rest retrieved from reference TRBV18 and TRBJ1-5, is NAGVMQNPRHLVRRRGQEARLRCSPMKGHSHVYWYRQLPEEGLKFMVYLQKENIIDESGMPKERFSAEFPKEGPSILRIQQVVRGDSAAYFCASSPPSVPNQPQHFGDGTRLSIL.

This chain uses TRBV2 with TRBJ1-1; no definite D call. The germline gives CDR1 SNHLY, CDR2 FYNNEI. This CDR3 contains 15 residues. V was pared by 0 bases and J by 6 bases, with 14 bases between. CDR3 DNA sequence: TGTGCCAGCAGTGAAGCCGGCCGGGGTATGGCTGAAGCTTTCTTT. Its protein product is CASSEAGRGMAEAFF.

The rearrangement links TRBV18 to TRBJ1-5; TRBD1 might be the D (5 bases). CDR1 and CDR2 (germline): KGHSH, LQKENI. CDR3 length equals 16 residues. Deletions cut 5 bases from V and 0 bases from J, with 14 bases between. The CDR3 DNA is TGTGCCAGCTCAGAACGACAGCACGATAGCAATCAGCCCCAGCATTTT. Encoded protein: CASSERQHDSNQPQHF.

This clone was seen a handful of times. The V call is TRBV2, the J call TRBJ2-2; no firm D call. CDR1 is SNHLY, CDR2 FYNNEI, per germline. The CDR3 is 14 residues long. V was shortened by 5 bases and J by 2 bases, with 9 bases between the two germline ends. CDR3 bases: TGTGCCAGCAGTTCCGGAATAAACACCGGGGAGCTGTTTTTT. Translated, it gives CASSSGINTGELFF.

The J gene is TRBJ2-1, the V gene TRBV3-1 (or the pseudogene TRBV3-2), with TRBD2 as a possible D gene (6 bases). Germline V gives CDR1 LGHDT, CDR2 YNNKEL (reference sequence). CDR3 size: 15 residues. Trimming removed 4 bases from V and 3 bases from J, with 13 bases in between. As DNA, the CDR3 is TGTGCCAGCAGCCCCGGCGGGACCGACTACAATGAGCAGTTCTTC. Its translation: CASSPGGTDYNEQFF.

The chain employs TRBV9 and TRBJ2-1, with 8 positions matching TRBD2. Germline CDR1 and CDR2: SGDLS and YYNGEE. The CDR3 spans 15 residues. J was trimmed by 2 bases and V by 5 bases; bases with no gene match: 6. The CDR3 nucleotides are TGTGCCAGCAGTGAAGCGGGGGCTGCCTACAATGAGCAGTTCTTC. It is translated as CASSEAGAAYNEQFF.

This sequence joins TRBV7-2 and TRBJ1-2; D uncertain. The germline V gene has CDR1 SGHTA and CDR2 FQGNSA. The CDR3 has 14 amino acids. Trimming stripped 5 bases from V and 5 bases from J, with 15 bases between. The CDR3 spells CASSSGKDGYGYTF. DNA of the CDR3: TGTGCCAGCAGCAGTGGCAAGGATGGGTATGGCTACACCTTC.

This clone is deemed medium-sized. The sample holds other DNA sequences that translate to the same CDR3. The chain links TRBV3-1 (or the pseudogene TRBV3-2) to TRBJ1-2, with TRBD1 matching over 8 bases. CDR1 is LGHDT and CDR2 is YNNKEL in the germline V gene (reference sequence). The CDR3 covers 15 residues. The junction had 6 bases not matched to a gene; V was cut back by 4 bases and J by 2 bases. The CDR3 region is CASSRGQGLNYGYTF. The CDR3 nucleotides are TGTGCCAGCAGCCGAGGACAGGGCCTCAACTATGGCTACACCTTC.

The rearrangement links TRBV5-6 to TRBJ1-2; D ambiguous. Trimming took off 4 bases at V and 7 bases at J, with 23 bases between the two ends. The CDR3 consists of 16 residues. Germline values: CDR1 SGHDT, CDR2 YYEEEE. The CDR3 coding sequence is TGTGCCAGCAGCCCCTATCACCTGGGGTCGGGCTTTGGCTACACCTTC. The encoded protein is CASSPYHLGSGFGYTF. Using reference TRBV5-6 and TRBJ1-2 for the parts outside the CDR3, the full variable domain is DAGVTQSPTHLIKTRGQQVTLRCSPKSGHDTVSWYQQALGQGPQFIFQYYEEEERQRGNFPDRFSGHQFPNYSSELNVNALLLGDSALYLCASSPYHLGSGFGYTFGSGTRLTVV.

This chain uses TRBV2 with TRBJ2-7; TRBD1 matches at 9 bases. The CDR3 is made up of 15 amino acids. CDR1 SNHLY and CDR2 FYNNEI come from the germline V gene. J lost 6 bases, V lost 5 bases, and 11 bases had no gene match. The CDR3 region is CASSPITGQGREQYF. The CDR3, as DNA: TGTGCCAGCAGTCCTATTACGGGACAGGGACGCGAGCAGTACTTC.

This sequence joins TRBV19 and TRBJ2-1, with D possibly being TRBD2 (6 bases). The germline V and J ends were trimmed by 8 bases and 0 bases, with 11 bases remaining between them. The CDR3 has 14 amino acids. Germline V gene data show CDR1 as LNHDA and CDR2 as SQIVND (reference sequence). CDR3 sequence (DNA): TGTGCCAGTCAACCGACTAGCTCCTACAATGAGCAGTTCTTC. Translated: CASQPTSSYNEQFF.

This chain joins TRBV6-5 and TRBJ1-2, with D possibly TRBD1 on 6 matching bases. Germline values: CDR1 MNHEY, CDR2 SVGAGI. V lost 4 bases to trimming and J lost 1 base, with 13 bases between them. CDR3 size: 15 residues. The CDR3 DNA reads as TGTGCCAGCAGTTCCGAGGGGGTCCATAACTATGGCTACACCTTC. As protein: CASSSEGVHNYGYTF.

The chain joins TRBV5-6 to TRBJ2-5, with a weak D call TRBD2 (6 bases). The CDR3 spans 13 residues. V was shortened by 0 bases and J by 5 bases, with 8 bases between the two germline ends. Germline CDR1 SGHDT, CDR2 YYEEEE. CDR3 residues: CASSLVAGETQYF. The CDR3 nucleotides are TGTGCCAGCAGCTTGGTCGCGGGGGAGACCCAGTACTTC.

V usage is TRBV6-6 and J usage is TRBJ2-7, with a weak D call TRBD2 (7 bases). Germline V gene data show CDR1 as MNHNY and CDR2 as SVGAGI (reference sequence). CDR3 length: 14 residues. V was clipped by 6 bases and J by 0 bases, with 12 bases between them. The CDR3, as DNA: TGTGCCAGCAGCCTAGGGGGGGTCTCCTACGAGCAGTACTTC. It translates to CASSLGGVSYEQYF.

The rearrangement joins TRBV12-5 to TRBJ1-5, with a tentative D call TRBD1 (5 bases). Trimming removed 5 bases from V and 2 bases from J, with 13 bases in between. The CDR3 extends over 15 amino acids. In germline, CDR1 is LGHNT, CDR2 FRNRAP. CDR3 in amino acids: CASGPRASGNQPQHF. The CDR3 nucleotides are TGTGCTAGTGGTCCCAGGGCGTCGGGCAATCAGCCCCAGCATTTT.

The chain couples TRBV30 to TRBJ1-1, with unresolved D. Trimming took 0 bases from V and 6 from J, leaving 8 bases between them. Germline values: CDR1 GTSNPN, CDR2 SVGIG (reference sequence). This CDR3 has 12 residues. CDR3 region: CAWSVDPSEAFF. CDR3 coding DNA: TGTGCCTGGAGTGTGGATCCATCTGAAGCTTTCTTT.

This chain uses TRBV5-4 with TRBJ2-3; 8 bases agree with TRBD2. Germline values: CDR1 SGHNT, CDR2 YYREEE (reference sequence). The trim removed 0 bases at V and 4 bases at J, leaving 7 bases unmatched. The CDR3 length is 16 residues. CDR3 coding DNA: TGTGCCAGCAGCTTGGCCGGGGGGGGCATAGCAGATACGCAGTATTTT. This codes for CASSLAGGGIADTQYF.

The chain links TRBV5-6 to TRBJ1-1, with D unresolved. The CDR3 is 16 residues long. From germline, CDR1 is SGHDT and CDR2 YYEEEE. Trimming stripped 5 bases from V and 4 bases from J, with 21 bases between. The CDR3 spells CASRSTYLTESTEAFF. CDR3 sequence (DNA): TGTGCCAGCAGATCAACCTACCTCACAGAGAGCACTGAAGCTTTCTTT. The full variable domain, completed using reference TRBV5-6 and TRBJ1-1, is DAGVTQSPTHLIKTRGQQVTLRCSPKSGHDTVSWYQQALGQGPQFIFQYYEEEERQRGNFPDRFSGHQFPNYSSELNVNALLLGDSALYLCASRSTYLTESTEAFFGQGTRLTVV.

This sequence joins TRBV10-3 and TRBJ2-2; 11 nucleotides match TRBD2. J lost 0 bases, V lost 4 bases, and 1 base had no gene match. This CDR3 has 16 residues. CDR1 and CDR2 (germline): ENHRY, SYGVKD. The CDR3 DNA is TGTGCCATCAGTGCTAGCGGGGGGTCGAACACCGGGGAGCTGTTTTTT. This translates into CAISASGGSNTGELFF.